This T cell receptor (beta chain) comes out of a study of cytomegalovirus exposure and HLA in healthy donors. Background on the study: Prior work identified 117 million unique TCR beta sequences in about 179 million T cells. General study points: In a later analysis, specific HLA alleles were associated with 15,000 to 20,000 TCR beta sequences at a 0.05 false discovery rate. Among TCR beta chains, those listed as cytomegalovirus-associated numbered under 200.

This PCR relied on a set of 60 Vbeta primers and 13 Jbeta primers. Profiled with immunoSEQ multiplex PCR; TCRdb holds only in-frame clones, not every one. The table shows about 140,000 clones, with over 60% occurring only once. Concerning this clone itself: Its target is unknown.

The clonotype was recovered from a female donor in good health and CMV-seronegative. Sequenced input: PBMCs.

CDR3 coding DNA: TGTGCCTTCTCTAAAGCGGGAGGATACAATGAGCAGTTCTTC. The encoded protein is CAFSKAGGYNEQFF. V gene TRBV30 combines with J gene TRBJ2-1, with 9 bases identical to TRBD2. This CDR3 contains 14 residues. Trimming at V came to 7 bases and at J to 4 bases, leaving 8 bases not matched to a gene. Germline-derived CDR1 and CDR2 are GTSNPN and SVGIG (reference sequence).